The clone carrying this T cell receptor (beta chain) has ten or more counts. What it binds is unknown. This CDR3 is 14 amino acids long. Germline V lookup: CDR1 SEHNR, CDR2 FQNEAQ (reference sequence). The sample is drawn from a study of T cell repertoires in cytomegalovirus infection. Study at large: TCR beta signatures that were public indicated CMV infection and matching HLA type. Points from the study as a whole: HLA-C-restricted CMV clonotypes gave the most frequent clonotype in two of eight donors. Summed frequency of shared TCR beta families picked out CMV carriers who also had the relevant HLA.

TCRdb fed the reads into MiXCR, producing one record per CDR3 protein. The sample consists of about 240,000 distinct CDR3 sequences, approximately 7% of them appearing once. The chain is built from TRBV7-9 and TRBJ1-6; TRBD1 agrees at 7 bases. Specimen: PBMCs. The origin of this receptor is a human donor in good health (CMV status not recorded). Some clones in this sample may be carry-over from other donors' samples. DNA of the CDR3: TGTGCTACAAGGGGGCGCCTTAGGAGTTCACCCCTCCACTTT. Its translation is CATRGRLRSSPLHF. The full variable domain, completed using reference TRBV7-9 and TRBJ1-6, is DTGVSQNPRHKITKRGQNVTFRCDPISEHNRLYWYRQTLGQGPEFLTYFQNEAQLEKSRLLSDRFSAERPKGSFSTLEIQRTEQGDSAMYLCATRGRLRSSPLHFGNGTRLTVT.